This T cell receptor beta chain came from a study of T cells in localized non-small cell lung cancer. The CDR3 extends over 14 amino acids. CDR1 and CDR2 (germline): SGHRS, YFSETQ. V lost 10 bases and J lost 1; bases outside the gene matches: 6. TCRdb's table, derived via immunoSEQ multiplex PCR, lists solely in-frame clones and lacks some. The sample lists some 9,700 clones; roughly nine tenths were seen once. The input for sequencing was peripheral blood, taken before any cancer treatment. This sequence originates from a female donor older than 55 with stage II squamous cell lung carcinoma. The chain has TRBV5-1 and TRBJ2-2; 8 bases agree with TRBD1. CDR3 protein: CAARGQENTGELFF. CDR3 DNA sequence: TGCGCCGCGAGGGGACAGGAGAACACCGGGGAGCTGTTTTTT.